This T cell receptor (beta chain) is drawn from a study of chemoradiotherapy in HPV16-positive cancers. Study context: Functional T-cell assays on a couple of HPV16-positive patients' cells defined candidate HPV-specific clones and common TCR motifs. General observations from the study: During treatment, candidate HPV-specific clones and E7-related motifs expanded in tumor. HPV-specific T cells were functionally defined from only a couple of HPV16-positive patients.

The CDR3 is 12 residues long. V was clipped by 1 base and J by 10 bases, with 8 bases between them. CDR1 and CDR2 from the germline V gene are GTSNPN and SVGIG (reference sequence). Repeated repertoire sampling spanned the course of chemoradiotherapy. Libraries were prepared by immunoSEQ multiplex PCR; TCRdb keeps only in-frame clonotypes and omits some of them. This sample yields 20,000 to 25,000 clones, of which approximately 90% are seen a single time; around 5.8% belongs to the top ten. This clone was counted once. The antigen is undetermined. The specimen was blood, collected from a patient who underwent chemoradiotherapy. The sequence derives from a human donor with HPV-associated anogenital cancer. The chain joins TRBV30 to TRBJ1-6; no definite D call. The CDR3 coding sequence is TGTGCCTGGAGTGAGGAAAAATCACCCCTCCACTTT. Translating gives CAWSEEKSPLHF.